This entry is about one T cell receptor beta chain. Individual cDNA molecules received unique molecular identifiers. From the 5' RACE reads, TCRdb called clonotypes with MiXCR, one entry per CDR3 protein. Among over 55,000 distinct CDR3 sequences, around 13% were seen once, and the ten largest hold over 1%. The data derive from a study of early T cells in non-severe SARS-CoV-2 infection. Study at large: Bulk RNA taken from unsorted whole blood was sequenced, leaving chains unpaired.

With 6 bases removed from V and 6 bases from J, the gap between germline ends came to 13 bases. This CDR3 is 12 amino acids long. The germline CDR1 and CDR2 sequences are SQVTM and ANQGSEA. The sample taken for sequencing was whole blood. V and J are TRBV29-1 and TRBJ2-3; no clear D gene. The receptor's source is an adult who was a healthcare worker with PCR-confirmed SARS-CoV-2 infection or an uninfected control (not recorded which). CDR3 protein: CSVSAQVDTQYF. DNA of the CDR3: TGCAGCGTGAGCGCCCAGGTTGATACGCAGTATTTT.